This T cell receptor (beta chain) was recorded in a study of shared clonotypes between healthy human individuals. Study-level results: Roughly 4.6% of naive CD4 clonotypes were common to four donors.

Assay: immunoSEQ multiplex PCR; the TCRdb copy retains only in-frame clones and omits some. The sample lists some 1,600,000 clones, roughly 98% occurring once. A remark on this clone: Its antigen remains unidentified.

The study separated CD4+ cells into CD45RA+ naive and CD45RA-negative memory subsets. The CDR3 contains 14 residues. The specimen was naive CD4+ T cells sorted from blood. Subset specified: CD45RA+ positively selected. This chain links TRBV12-2 with TRBJ2-4; the table's TRBD2 call for D was not verified on the DNA. TRBV12-2 is a pseudogene locus. The source is a man under 40 in good health. Here the CDR3 reads CASRLHRGVGIQYF. CDR3 in DNA: TGTGCAAGTCGCCTACATCGGGGGGTTGGCATTCAGTACTTC.